This T cell receptor (beta chain) was found in a study of T cells after yellow fever vaccination. Whole-study context: SMART-Seq v4 Ultra Low Input served to prepare low-cell-number fractions. Study-level results: Most clones from primary vaccination were detected again post-booster (approximately 96% CD4, more than 85% CD8). Only a minor proportion of clonotypes was detected across both CD4 and CD8 compartments.

This clonotype has ten or more counts. The antigen remains unidentified. UMIs and a universal primer site were added when TCR cDNA was made by 5'RACE template switching. TCRdb re-called the 5' RACE reads through MiXCR, storing one row per CDR3 protein. The sample has around 200,000 distinct CDR3 sequences, 9.5% to 12% seen once. CDR1 is SEHNR and CDR2 is FQNEAQ in the germline V gene (reference sequence). The V end was cut by 8 bases, the J end by 2 bases, with 11 bases between. The CDR3 covers 13 residues. V is TRBV7-9 and J is TRBJ2-3; D is undetermined. This clonotype originated in a young man who received the YFV17D yellow fever vaccine. The sample here was CD8+ T cells sorted from PBMCs, taken 15 days after the yellow fever booster vaccination. The CDR3 DNA reads as TGTGCCAGCCGAAGTCTATACACAGATACGCAGTATTTT. Translated, it gives CASRSLYTDTQYF.